This paragraph reports one TCR beta chain. Antigen unknown. The data derive from a study of CD8 T cells in Susac syndrome. Broader study findings: CD4+ repertoires of Susac syndrome patients lacked detectable clonal expansion.

Random hexamers were used to reverse transcribe the RNA input (0.5 to 1 ug). Amplification of TCR beta CDR3 was carried out by immunoSEQ multiplex PCR, which covered 54 Vbeta and 13 Jbeta segments. TCRdb itself ran the immunoSEQ multiplex PCR reads through MiXCR, one entry per CDR3 protein. In the table there are around 170,000 distinct CDR3 sequences, 95% of which are singletons. V was shortened by 2 bases and J by 3 bases, with 14 bases between the two germline ends. Germline CDR1 is GTSNPN and CDR2 is SVGIG (reference sequence). This CDR3 contains 15 residues. Blood CD8+ and CD4+ T cells underwent high-throughput TCR beta sequencing.

The rearrangement uses TRBV30 and TRBJ1-5, with a possible D match to TRBD1 (6 bases). Sample: CD4+ T cells from PBMCs. The TCR originated in a human donor with Susac syndrome. CDR3 sequence: CAWSPQGWVNQPQHF. DNA of the CDR3: TGTGCCTGGAGTCCACAGGGTTGGGTCAATCAGCCCCAGCATTTT.